The clone carrying this T cell receptor beta chain was seen repeatedly, ten times or more. What it binds is not known. One end of the junction does not line up with germline, which may come from a read error. The data were taken from a study of T-cell reconstitution after alpha-beta-depleted transplantation in children. Points from the study as a whole: Newly produced T cells mostly accounted for T-cell counts and diversity one year post-transplant. Approximately two months post-transplant, alpha-beta T cells reportedly originated from several hundred expanded graft clones. The study traced high day-60 TCRbeta diversity in some patients to surviving recipient T cells and thymic progenitors.

As it was prepared, the TCRbeta library received unique molecular identifiers. Each CDR3 protein gets one entry after TCRdb re-called the PCR reads with MiXCR. The repertoire includes hundreds of thousands of distinct CDR3 sequences, under 15% of them detected once, and 0.79% sits in the top ten. This clonotype was obtained from a girl aged 2-10 years with congenital amegakaryocytic thrombocytopenia, due to receive a stem cell transplant. Sequenced here: PBMCs, sampled before TCRalphabeta/CD19-depleted stem cell transplant.

The CDR3 is CSARAGTLMVF. The CDR3 DNA follows: TGCAGTGCTAGAGCCGGGACATTGATGGTCTTC. The chain uses TRBV20-1 and TRBJ2-1, with TRBD1 as a possible D gene (6 bases). This CDR3 has 11 amino acids. CDR1 and CDR2 (germline): DFQATT, SNEGSKA (reference sequence).